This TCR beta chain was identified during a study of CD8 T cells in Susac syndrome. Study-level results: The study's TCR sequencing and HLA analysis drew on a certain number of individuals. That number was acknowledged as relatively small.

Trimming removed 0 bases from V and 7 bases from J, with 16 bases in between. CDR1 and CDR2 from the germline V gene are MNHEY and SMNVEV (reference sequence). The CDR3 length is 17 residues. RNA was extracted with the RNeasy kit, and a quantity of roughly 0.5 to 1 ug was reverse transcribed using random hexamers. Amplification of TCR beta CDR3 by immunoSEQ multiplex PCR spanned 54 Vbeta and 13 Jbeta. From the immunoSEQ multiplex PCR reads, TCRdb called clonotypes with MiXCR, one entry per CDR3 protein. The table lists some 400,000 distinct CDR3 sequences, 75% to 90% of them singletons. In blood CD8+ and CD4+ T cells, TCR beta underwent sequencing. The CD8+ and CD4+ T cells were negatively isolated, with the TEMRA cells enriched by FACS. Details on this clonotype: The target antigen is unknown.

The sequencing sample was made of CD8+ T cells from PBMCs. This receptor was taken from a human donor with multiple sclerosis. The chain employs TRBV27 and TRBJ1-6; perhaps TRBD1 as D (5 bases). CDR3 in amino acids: CASSLSIFGGQNSPLHF. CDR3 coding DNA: TGTGCCAGCAGTTTATCGATCTTCGGGGGTCAGAATTCACCCCTCCACTTT.